This TCR beta chain was profiled in a study of T cells in narcolepsy (dated by TCRdb to between 2017 and 2018). Concerning the study at large: The study enrolled patients with narcolepsy type 1 or type 2 (NT1, NT2) together with healthy control donors. The study sought autoreactive T cells targeting hypocretin neuron self-antigens (hypocretin, TRIB2) in narcolepsy patients, using TCR Vbeta sequencing to track clonotypes in blood and CSF. Overall study outcomes, separate from this receptor: According to the report, autoreactive clonotypes were detected serially in the blood of the same patients and of different patients, but not in healthy controls. In plots comparing CSF and blood CD4+ T cell clonotypes from the same patient, HCRT-specific and TRIB2-specific autoreactive clonotypes were highlighted. Certain blood memory CD4+ repertoires from patients and controls had no sequences that matched autoreactive T cell clones. Patients and controls had similar numbers of sequenced blood memory CD4+ clonotypes, with averages of some 40,000 in patients and 33,354 in controls.

The method behind the library was the immunoSEQ multiplex PCR assay. The clones in this table, taken by TCRdb from immuneACCESS, are in-frame only. Not every clone is retained; where verified, under half of the shortfall comes from an unresolved V gene, and the cause of the rest is unknown. The sample data list over 30,000 clones, and under 85% of these were observed just once. Approximately 1.6% of the sample goes to the ten largest clones. For TCR Vbeta sequencing, memory CD4+ T cells were sorted ex vivo from the peripheral blood of both healthy controls and narcolepsy patients. Turning to this clone: No antigen is known for it. No much larger clone exists at a distance of one base, and base qualities are not known.

The CDR3 measures 16 amino acids from cysteine to phenylalanine. Only CDR3 DNA remains: 48 bases, in frame from the first base. V drops 6 bases and J drops 6 bases, leaving 20 bases in between. Via the germline V gene (reference sequence), CDR1 is LNHDA and CDR2 SQIVND. The sequenced sample was CD45RA- memory CD4+ T cells from PBMCs. Interpreted using the paper, the cell subset or site label stands for: memory T cells sorted ex vivo from peripheral blood. This receptor was identified in a human donor with narcolepsy. The chain couples TRBV19 to TRBJ2-2; the D call is possibly TRBD1 or TRBD2, each sharing 5 bases. At the DNA level, the sequence is TGTGCCAGTAGCCGAGGGGTGGGGCAGATCCCCGGGGAGCTGTTTTTT. Protein translation: CASSRGVGQIPGELFF. Extended through the reference TRBV19 and TRBJ2-2 proteins, this CDR3 yields the full variable domain: DGGITQSPKYLFRKEGQNVTLSCEQNLNHDAMYWYRQDPGQGLRLIYYSQIVNDFQKGDIAEGYSVSREKKESFPLTVTSAQKNPTAFYLCASSRGVGQIPGELFFGEGSRLTVL.